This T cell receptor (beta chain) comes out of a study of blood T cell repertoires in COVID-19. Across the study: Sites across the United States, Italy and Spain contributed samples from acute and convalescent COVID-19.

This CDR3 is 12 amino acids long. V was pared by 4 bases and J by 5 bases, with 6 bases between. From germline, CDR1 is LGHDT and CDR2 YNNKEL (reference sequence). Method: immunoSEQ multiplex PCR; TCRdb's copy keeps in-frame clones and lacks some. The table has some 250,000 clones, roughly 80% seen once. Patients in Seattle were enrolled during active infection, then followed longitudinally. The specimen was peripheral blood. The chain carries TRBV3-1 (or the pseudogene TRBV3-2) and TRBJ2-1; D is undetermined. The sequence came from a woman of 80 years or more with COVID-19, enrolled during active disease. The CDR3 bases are TGTGCCAGCAGCCGAACTAACAATGAGCAGTTCTTC. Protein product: CASSRTNNEQFF.